These T cell receptor beta chains were read from a single sample in a study of breast tumors, draining lymph nodes, adjacent tissues. TCRdb reprocessed the multiplex PCR reads via MiXCR and lists one record per CDR3 protein. The table includes roughly 100,000 distinct CDR3 sequences, around 30% detected once. Sequencing was carried out using axillary lymph node tissue. The source of these receptors is a female donor with breast cancer. Some clones in this sample may be carry-over from other donors' samples. Each CDR3 is given with its conserved first and last residue. The D gene is left open where the match is weak. Clone size, where shown, is once, few, many, or a class for clones that have expanded.

v_call: TRBV12-3/TRBV12-4
clone_size: NA
d_call: NA
j_call: TRBJ1-1
cdr3_nt: TGTGCCAGCAGTTACAGGGTGTTGGGAACTGAAGCTTTCTTT
cdr3_aa: CASSYRVLGTEAFF

v_call: TRBV20-1
clone_size: many
d_call: NA
j_call: TRBJ2-7
cdr3_nt: TGCAGTGCTCAAACAGGGCACGAGCAGTACTTC
cdr3_aa: CSAQTGHEQYF

v_call: TRBV7-9
clone_size: many
d_call: TRBD1
j_call: TRBJ2-1
cdr3_nt: TGTGCCAGCAGCTTAGGCGGACAGGGGGCTGGAGATGAGCAGTTCTTC
cdr3_aa: CASSLGGQGAGDEQFF

v_call: TRBV28
clone_size: NA
d_call: NA
j_call: TRBJ1-1
cdr3_nt: TGTGCCAGCACCCGAATGGTCATGAACACTGAAGCTTTCTTT
cdr3_aa: CASTRMVMNTEAFF

v_call: TRBV9
clone_size: NA
d_call: NA
j_call: TRBJ2-1
cdr3_nt: TGTGCCAGCAGCGTATCGCATTTTAGCTTTCCCCACAATGAGCAGCTCTTC
cdr3_aa: CASSVSHFSFPHNEQLF

v_call: TRBV15
clone_size: NA
d_call: NA
j_call: TRBJ1-5
cdr3_nt: TGTGCCACCAGCGGGGCGGGACATAATAGCAATCAGCCCCAGCATTTT
cdr3_aa: CATSGAGHNSNQPQHF

v_call: TRBV5-6
clone_size: many
d_call: TRBD2
j_call: TRBJ2-3
cdr3_nt: TGTGCCAGCAGCTTTTTGGCGGGGGGGGTCACAGATACGCAGTATTTT
cdr3_aa: CASSFLAGGVTDTQYF

v_call: TRBV7-6
clone_size: NA
d_call: TRBD1
j_call: TRBJ1-5
cdr3_nt: TGTGCCAGCAGCTTAGCGACAGGGAAAAGGCAGCCCCAGCATTTT
cdr3_aa: CASSLATGKRQPQHF

v_call: TRBV19
clone_size: NA
d_call: NA
j_call: TRBJ1-1
cdr3_nt: TGTGCCAGTAGTCTGGGGGTGGCAACGTTAAAGGCAAACACTGAAGCTTTCTTT
cdr3_aa: CASSLGVATLKANTEAFF

v_call: TRBV10-3
clone_size: many
d_call: NA
j_call: TRBJ1-2
cdr3_nt: TGTGCCATCAGTGATATGACAAGGAATGGCTACACCTTC
cdr3_aa: CAISDMTRNGYTF

v_call: TRBV6-6
clone_size: many
d_call: TRBD1
j_call: TRBJ2-2
cdr3_nt: TGTGCCAGCAACCCGACAGGGCTTGACACCGGGGAGCTGTTTTTT
cdr3_aa: CASNPTGLDTGELFF

v_call: TRBV19
clone_size: many
d_call: TRBD2
j_call: TRBJ2-1
cdr3_nt: TGTGCCAGTAGTGTAGGACTAGCGGGGGCTAATGAGCAGTTCTTC
cdr3_aa: CASSVGLAGANEQFF

v_call: TRBV3-1
clone_size: many
d_call: NA
j_call: TRBJ2-7
cdr3_nt: TGTGCCAGCAGCCAAGTTATAGGACAGTTCTACGAGCAGTACTTC
cdr3_aa: CASSQVIGQFYEQYF

v_call: TRBV5-8
clone_size: NA
d_call: TRBD2
j_call: TRBJ2-2
cdr3_nt: TGTGCTAGTGGCGCTAGCGGGGGGAACGGGGAGCTGTTTTTT
cdr3_aa: CASGASGGNGELFF

v_call: TRBV20-1
clone_size: NA
d_call: NA
j_call: TRBJ2-7
cdr3_nt: TGCAGTGGGAGGCAGGGCTACGAGCAGCACTTC
cdr3_aa: CSGRQGYEQHF

v_call: TRBV2
clone_size: NA
d_call: TRBD1
j_call: TRBJ1-4
cdr3_nt: TGTGCCAGCAGTGGGGTCGGACAGGCCAATGAAAAACTGTTTTTT
cdr3_aa: CASSGVGQANEKLFF

v_call: TRBV29-1
clone_size: many
d_call: NA
j_call: TRBJ2-1
cdr3_nt: TGCAGCGTTGAAAGGCTGACTGTAGGTGAGCAGTTCTTC
cdr3_aa: CSVERLTVGEQFF

v_call: TRBV28
clone_size: many
d_call: TRBD1
j_call: TRBJ2-3
cdr3_nt: TGTGCCAGCACCGACGGCGGGACAGGGAGCACAGATACGCAGTATTTT
cdr3_aa: CASTDGGTGSTDTQYF

v_call: TRBV7-7
clone_size: many
d_call: TRBD1
j_call: TRBJ2-5
cdr3_nt: TGTGCTAGCAGCTTAGCCCAAGGGGGCGTCGAGACCCAGTACTTC
cdr3_aa: CASSLAQGGVETQYF

v_call: TRBV6-6
clone_size: many
d_call: TRBD1
j_call: TRBJ1-1
cdr3_nt: TGTGCCAGCAGTTACGCGGACAGGGGTATGAACACTGAAGCTTTCTTT
cdr3_aa: CASSYADRGMNTEAFF

v_call: TRBV10-3
clone_size: many
d_call: NA
j_call: TRBJ2-2
cdr3_nt: TGTGCCATCAGTGAGGTGGGACACCCAAACACCGGGGAGCTGTTTTTT
cdr3_aa: CAISEVGHPNTGELFF

v_call: TRBV11-3
clone_size: many
d_call: NA
j_call: TRBJ2-1
cdr3_nt: TGTGCCAGCAGCTTAACACCGGGGGTCAATGAGCAGTTCTTC
cdr3_aa: CASSLTPGVNEQFF

v_call: TRBV20-1
clone_size: NA
d_call: TRBD2
j_call: TRBJ2-5
cdr3_nt: TGCAGTGCCCGTAGCGGGAGTGGTAGGGCCGGGGAGACCCAGTACTTC
cdr3_aa: CSARSGSGRAGETQYF

v_call: TRBV12-5
clone_size: NA
d_call: NA
j_call: TRBJ2-7
cdr3_nt: TGTGCTAGGTCGGACATTAATGGGTACTTC
cdr3_aa: CARSDINGYF

v_call: TRBV6-6
clone_size: many
d_call: TRBD1
j_call: TRBJ1-2
cdr3_nt: TGTGCCAGCAGTCCAGGGGGCTACTATGGCTACACCTTC
cdr3_aa: CASSPGGYYGYTF

v_call: TRBV14
clone_size: many
d_call: TRBD1
j_call: TRBJ2-1
cdr3_nt: TGTGCCAGCAGTAATAGACAGGGAGCCAATGAGCAGTTCTTC
cdr3_aa: CASSNRQGANEQFF

v_call: TRBV11-1
clone_size: many
d_call: NA
j_call: TRBJ2-7
cdr3_nt: TGTGCCAGCAGCTCCAGACTCCTCTACGAGCAGTACTTC
cdr3_aa: CASSSRLLYEQYF

v_call: TRBV20-1
clone_size: NA
d_call: TRBD2
j_call: TRBJ2-3
cdr3_nt: TGCAGTGCCCCTCCAGCGGGAGAGACAGATACGCAGTATTTT
cdr3_aa: CSAPPAGETDTQYF

v_call: TRBV20-1
clone_size: many
d_call: TRBD2
j_call: TRBJ2-7
cdr3_nt: TGCAGTGCCCCGCCCCTAGCGGGAGATGGGTCCTACGAGCAGTACTTC
cdr3_aa: CSAPPLAGDGSYEQYF

v_call: TRBV19
clone_size: NA
d_call: NA
j_call: TRBJ1-1
cdr3_nt: TGTGCCAGTAAGTTAGGGCCGATGAACACTGAAGCTTTCTTT
cdr3_aa: CASKLGPMNTEAFF

v_call: TRBV12-3/TRBV12-4
clone_size: few
d_call: NA
j_call: TRBJ1-1
cdr3_nt: TGTGCCAGCATCCCGGGGCAGGGTCCTGAAGCTTTCTTT
cdr3_aa: CASIPGQGPEAFF

v_call: TRBV24-1
clone_size: NA
d_call: TRBD2
j_call: TRBJ2-1
cdr3_nt: TGTGCCACCAGTGACCCCCGGACTAGGGCATCCAATGAGCAGTTCTTC
cdr3_aa: CATSDPRTRASNEQFF

v_call: TRBV10-3
clone_size: NA
d_call: NA
j_call: TRBJ2-7
cdr3_nt: TGTGCCGTAGGGTCGAGGGACGAGCAGTACTTC
cdr3_aa: CAVGSRDEQYF

v_call: TRBV20-1
clone_size: many
d_call: NA
j_call: TRBJ1-5
cdr3_nt: TGCAGTGCGCCTGCGCTGGCCTATAGCAATCAGCCCCAGCATTTT
cdr3_aa: CSAPALAYSNQPQHF

v_call: TRBV15
clone_size: NA
d_call: TRBD1
j_call: TRBJ1-1
cdr3_nt: TGTGCCACCAGCAGATGGGACAGGGAGGCTGAAGCTTTCTTT
cdr3_aa: CATSRWDREAEAFF

v_call: TRBV10-1
clone_size: few
d_call: NA
j_call: TRBJ1-5
cdr3_nt: TGCGCCAGCAGTGCATCCAGATTGGGGCCCCAGCATTTT
cdr3_aa: CASSASRLGPQHF

v_call: TRBV2
clone_size: NA
d_call: TRBD1
j_call: TRBJ2-7
cdr3_nt: TGTGCCAGCAGAGGGACAGGGGGTACCTACGAGCAGTACTTC
cdr3_aa: CASRGTGGTYEQYF

v_call: TRBV7-9
clone_size: NA
d_call: NA
j_call: TRBJ1-2
cdr3_nt: TGTGCCAGCAGCTTAGCGGGGACCCGTAATGGCTACACCTTC
cdr3_aa: CASSLAGTRNGYTF